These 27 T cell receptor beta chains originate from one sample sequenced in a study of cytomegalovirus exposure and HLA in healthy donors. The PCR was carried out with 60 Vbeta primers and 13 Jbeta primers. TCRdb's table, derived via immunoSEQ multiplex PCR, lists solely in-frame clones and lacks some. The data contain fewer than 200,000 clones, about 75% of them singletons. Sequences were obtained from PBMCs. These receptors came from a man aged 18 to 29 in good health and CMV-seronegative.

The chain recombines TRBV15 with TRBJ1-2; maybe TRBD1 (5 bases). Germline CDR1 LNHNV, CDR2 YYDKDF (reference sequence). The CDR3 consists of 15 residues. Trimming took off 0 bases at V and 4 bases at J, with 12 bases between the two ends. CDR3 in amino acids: CATSRDLQEGYGYTF. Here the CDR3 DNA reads TGTGCCACCAGCAGAGACTTACAGGAAGGCTATGGCTACACCTTC.

CDR3 nucleotide sequence: TGTGCCAGCAGTGATTTAACGGCGGGAGAAGAGACCCAGTACTTC. Protein sequence: CASSDLTAGEETQYF. The chain couples TRBV6-1 to TRBJ2-5; TRBD2 matches at 7 bases. V dropped 3 bases and J dropped 3; count of bases not matched to a gene: 7. Germline CDR1 and CDR2: MNHNS and SASEGT. The CDR3 is made up of 15 amino acids.

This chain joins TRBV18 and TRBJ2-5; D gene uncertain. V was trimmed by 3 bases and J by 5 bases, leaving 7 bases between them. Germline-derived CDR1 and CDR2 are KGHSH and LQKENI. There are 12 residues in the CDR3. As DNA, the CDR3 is TGTGCCAGCTCACCGTCCCAGGAGACCCAGTACTTC. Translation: CASSPSQETQYF.

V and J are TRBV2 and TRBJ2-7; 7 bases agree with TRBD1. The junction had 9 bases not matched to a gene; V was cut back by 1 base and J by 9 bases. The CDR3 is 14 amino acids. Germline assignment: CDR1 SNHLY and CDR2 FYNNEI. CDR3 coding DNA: TGTGCCAGCAGTGAAGGACAGGGAGTCGTGCGGCAGTACTTC. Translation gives CASSEGQGVVRQYF.

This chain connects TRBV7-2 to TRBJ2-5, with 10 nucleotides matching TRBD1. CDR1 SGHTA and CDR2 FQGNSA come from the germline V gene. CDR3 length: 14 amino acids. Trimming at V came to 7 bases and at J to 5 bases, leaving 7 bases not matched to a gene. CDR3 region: CASNDRGLGETQYF. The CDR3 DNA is TGTGCCAGCAACGACAGGGGGCTTGGGGAGACCCAGTACTTC.

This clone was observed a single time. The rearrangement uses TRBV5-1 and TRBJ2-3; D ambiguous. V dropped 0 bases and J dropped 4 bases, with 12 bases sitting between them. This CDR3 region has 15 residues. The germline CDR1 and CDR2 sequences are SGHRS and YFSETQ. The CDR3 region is CASSLVVSSPDTQYF. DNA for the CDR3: TGCGCCAGCAGCTTGGTAGTCTCGAGTCCAGATACGCAGTATTTT.

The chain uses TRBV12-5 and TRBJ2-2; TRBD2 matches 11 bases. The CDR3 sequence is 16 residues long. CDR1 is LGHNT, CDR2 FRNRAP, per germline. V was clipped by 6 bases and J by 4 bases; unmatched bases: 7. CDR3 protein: CASGLLAGGFTGELFF. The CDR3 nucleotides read TGTGCTAGTGGCCTCCTAGCGGGAGGCTTCACCGGGGAGCTGTTTTTT.

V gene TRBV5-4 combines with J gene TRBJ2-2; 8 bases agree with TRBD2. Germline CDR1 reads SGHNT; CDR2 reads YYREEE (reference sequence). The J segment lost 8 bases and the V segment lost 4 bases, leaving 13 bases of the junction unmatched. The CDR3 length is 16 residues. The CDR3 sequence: CASSQKQGLGGGELFF. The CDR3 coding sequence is TGTGCCAGCAGCCAGAAGCAGGGACTAGGCGGGGGGGAGCTGTTTTTT.

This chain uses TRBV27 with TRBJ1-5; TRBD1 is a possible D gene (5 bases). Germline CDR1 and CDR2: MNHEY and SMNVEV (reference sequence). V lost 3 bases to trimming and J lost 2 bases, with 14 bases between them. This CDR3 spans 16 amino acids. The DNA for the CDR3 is TGTGCCAGCAGTTTGCTACCCCCGGGGGGCAATCAGCCCCAGCATTTT. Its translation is CASSLLPPGGNQPQHF.

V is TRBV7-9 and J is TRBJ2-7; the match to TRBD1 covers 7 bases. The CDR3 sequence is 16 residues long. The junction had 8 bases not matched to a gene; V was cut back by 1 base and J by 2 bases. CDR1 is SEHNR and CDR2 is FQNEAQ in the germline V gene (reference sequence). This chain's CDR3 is CASSLGDYRGPYEQYF. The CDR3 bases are TGTGCCAGCAGCTTAGGGGATTACAGGGGCCCCTACGAGCAGTACTTC. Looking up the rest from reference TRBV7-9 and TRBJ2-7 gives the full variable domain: DTGVSQNPRHKITKRGQNVTFRCDPISEHNRLYWYRQTLGQGPEFLTYFQNEAQLEKSRLLSDRFSAERPKGSFSTLEIQRTEQGDSAMYLCASSLGDYRGPYEQYFGPGTRLTVT.

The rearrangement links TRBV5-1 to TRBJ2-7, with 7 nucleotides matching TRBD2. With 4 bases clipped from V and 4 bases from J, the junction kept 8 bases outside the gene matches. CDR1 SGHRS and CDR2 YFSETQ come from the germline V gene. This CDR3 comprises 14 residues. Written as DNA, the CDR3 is TGCGCCAGCAGCCCGGGTTGGGGAGGGTACGAGCAGTACTTC. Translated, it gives CASSPGWGGYEQYF.

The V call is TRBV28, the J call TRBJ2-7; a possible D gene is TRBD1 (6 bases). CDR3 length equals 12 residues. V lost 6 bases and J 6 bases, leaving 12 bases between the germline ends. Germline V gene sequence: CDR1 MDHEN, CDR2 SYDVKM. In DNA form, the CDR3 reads TGTGCCAGCAGCCGGACAGTGGCCGAGCAGTACTTC. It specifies CASSRTVAEQYF.

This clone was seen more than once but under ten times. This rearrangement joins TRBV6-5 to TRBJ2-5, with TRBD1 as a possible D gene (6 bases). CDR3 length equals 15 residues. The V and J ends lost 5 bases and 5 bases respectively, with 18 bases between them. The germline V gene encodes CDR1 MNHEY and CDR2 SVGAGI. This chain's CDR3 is CASSLLSGVRETQYF. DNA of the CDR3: TGTGCCAGCAGTCTGTTATCAGGGGTCCGGGAGACCCAGTACTTC.

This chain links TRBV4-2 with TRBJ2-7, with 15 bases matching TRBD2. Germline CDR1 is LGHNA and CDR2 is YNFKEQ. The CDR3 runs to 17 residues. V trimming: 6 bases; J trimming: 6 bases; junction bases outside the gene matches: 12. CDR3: CASSPAGLAGGPREQYF. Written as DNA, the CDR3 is TGTGCCAGCAGTCCCGCCGGACTAGCGGGAGGGCCGCGCGAGCAGTACTTC.

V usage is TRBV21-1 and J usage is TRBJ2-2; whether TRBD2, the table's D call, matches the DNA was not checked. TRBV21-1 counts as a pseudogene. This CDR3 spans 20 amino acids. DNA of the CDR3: TGTGCCAGCAGCAAAGGAGGGGCTCCGGGGGAGCGGGCGAACACCGGGGAGCTGTTTTTT. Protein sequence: CASSKGGAPGERANTGELFF.

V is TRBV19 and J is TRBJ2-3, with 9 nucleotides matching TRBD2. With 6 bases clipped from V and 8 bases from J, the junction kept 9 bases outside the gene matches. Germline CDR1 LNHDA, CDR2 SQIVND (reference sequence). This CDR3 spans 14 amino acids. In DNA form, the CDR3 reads TGTGCCAGTAGGGATCTAGCGGGAATCGGTACGCAGTATTTT. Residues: CASRDLAGIGTQYF.

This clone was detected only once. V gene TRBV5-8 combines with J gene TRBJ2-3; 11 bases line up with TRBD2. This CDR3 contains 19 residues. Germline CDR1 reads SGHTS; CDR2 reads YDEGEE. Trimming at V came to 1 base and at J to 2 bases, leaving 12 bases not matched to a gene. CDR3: CASSLRGLAGGHYTDTQYF. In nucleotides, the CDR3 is TGTGCCAGCAGCTTGAGGGGCCTAGCGGGAGGACACTACACAGATACGCAGTATTTT.

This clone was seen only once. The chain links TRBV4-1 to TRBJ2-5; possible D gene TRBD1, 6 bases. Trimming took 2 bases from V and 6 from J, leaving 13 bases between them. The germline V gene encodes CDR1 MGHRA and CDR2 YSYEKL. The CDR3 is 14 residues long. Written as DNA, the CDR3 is TGCGCCAGCAGCCAATGGACAGCCCGGCAGACCCAGTACTTC. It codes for CASSQWTARQTQYF.

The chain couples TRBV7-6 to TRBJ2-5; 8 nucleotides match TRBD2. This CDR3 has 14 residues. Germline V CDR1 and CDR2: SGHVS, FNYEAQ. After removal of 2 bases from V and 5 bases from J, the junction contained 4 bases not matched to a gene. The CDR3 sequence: CASSLTGGMETQYF. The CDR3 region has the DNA TGTGCCAGCAGCTTAACGGGGGGGATGGAGACCCAGTACTTC.

The CDR3 DNA reads TGTGCCAGCAGCTTAGCCCCGCCCGCGACGAGACTAGGGGAGCTGTTTTTT. Its translation is CASSLAPPATRLGELFF. This rearrangement joins TRBV11-2 to TRBJ2-2, with D tentatively TRBD2 (5 bases). From germline, CDR1 is SGHAT and CDR2 FQNNGV. The CDR3 is 17 amino acids. Between the trimmed V and J ends, which lost 1 base and 8 bases, there was a span of 20 bases.

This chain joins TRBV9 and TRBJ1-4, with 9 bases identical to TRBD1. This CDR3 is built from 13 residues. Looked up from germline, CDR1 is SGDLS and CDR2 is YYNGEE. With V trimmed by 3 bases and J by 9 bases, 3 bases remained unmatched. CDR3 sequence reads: CASSGGTGQKLFF. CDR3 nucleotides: TGTGCCAGCAGCGGGGGGACAGGGCAAAAACTGTTTTTT.

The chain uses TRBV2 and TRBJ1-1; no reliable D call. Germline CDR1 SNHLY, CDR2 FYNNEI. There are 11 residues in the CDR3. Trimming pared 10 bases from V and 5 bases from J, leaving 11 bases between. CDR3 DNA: TGTGCCACCAAGAGGAATACTGAAGCTTTCTTT. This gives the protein CATKRNTEAFF.

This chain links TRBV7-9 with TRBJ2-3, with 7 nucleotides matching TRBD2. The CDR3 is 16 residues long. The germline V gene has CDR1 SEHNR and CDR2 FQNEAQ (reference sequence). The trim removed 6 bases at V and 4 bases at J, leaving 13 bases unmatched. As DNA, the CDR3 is TGTGCCAGCAGGCTTACCCATCGGGAGGTCCCAGATACGCAGTATTTT. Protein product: CASRLTHREVPDTQYF.

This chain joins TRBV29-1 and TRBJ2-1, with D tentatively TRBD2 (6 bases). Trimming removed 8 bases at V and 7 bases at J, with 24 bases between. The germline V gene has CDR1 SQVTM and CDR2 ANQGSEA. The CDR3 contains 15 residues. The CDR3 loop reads CSIPDRDFSWNEQFF. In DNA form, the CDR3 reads TGCAGCATTCCGGACCGGGACTTCTCTTGGAATGAGCAGTTCTTC.

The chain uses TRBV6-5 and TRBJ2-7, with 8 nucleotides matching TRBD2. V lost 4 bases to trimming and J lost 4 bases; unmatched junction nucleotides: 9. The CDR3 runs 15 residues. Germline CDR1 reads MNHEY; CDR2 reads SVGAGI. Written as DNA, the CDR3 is TGTGCCAGCAGTTCCTTCGGGGTAGCGGGATACGAGCAGTACTTC. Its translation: CASSSFGVAGYEQYF.

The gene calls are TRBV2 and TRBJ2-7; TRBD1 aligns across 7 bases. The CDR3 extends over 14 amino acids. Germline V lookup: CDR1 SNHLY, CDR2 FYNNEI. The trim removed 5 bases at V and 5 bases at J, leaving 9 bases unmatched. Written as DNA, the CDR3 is TGTGCCAGCAGTAGGACAGGACCCATCAACGAGCAGTACTTC. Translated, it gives CASSRTGPINEQYF.

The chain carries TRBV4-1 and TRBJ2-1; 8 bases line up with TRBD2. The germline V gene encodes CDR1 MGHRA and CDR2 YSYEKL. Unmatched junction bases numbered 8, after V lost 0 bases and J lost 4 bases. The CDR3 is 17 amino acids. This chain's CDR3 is CASSQEGSGRGYNEQFF. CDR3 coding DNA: TGCGCCAGCAGCCAAGAAGGGAGCGGGAGAGGATACAATGAGCAGTTCTTC.